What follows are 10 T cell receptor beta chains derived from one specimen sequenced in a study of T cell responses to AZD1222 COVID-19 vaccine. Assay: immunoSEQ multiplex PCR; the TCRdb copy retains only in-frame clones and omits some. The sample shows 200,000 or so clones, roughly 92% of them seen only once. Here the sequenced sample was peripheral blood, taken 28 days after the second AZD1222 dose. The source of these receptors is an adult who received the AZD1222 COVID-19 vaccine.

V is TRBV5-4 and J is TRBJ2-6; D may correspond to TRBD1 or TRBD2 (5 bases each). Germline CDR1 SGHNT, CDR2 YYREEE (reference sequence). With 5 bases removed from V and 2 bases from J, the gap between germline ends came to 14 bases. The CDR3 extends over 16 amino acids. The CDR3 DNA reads TGTGCCAGCAGTCGTATTGGGGGTGCTGGGGCCAACGTCCTGACTTTC. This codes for CASSRIGGAGANVLTF.

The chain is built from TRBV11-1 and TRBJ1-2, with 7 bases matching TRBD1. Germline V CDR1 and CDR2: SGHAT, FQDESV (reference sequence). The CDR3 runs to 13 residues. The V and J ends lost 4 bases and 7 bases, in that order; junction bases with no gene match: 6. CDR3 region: CASSSVQGTGYTF. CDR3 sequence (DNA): TGTGCCAGCAGCTCCGTACAGGGGACTGGCTACACCTTC.

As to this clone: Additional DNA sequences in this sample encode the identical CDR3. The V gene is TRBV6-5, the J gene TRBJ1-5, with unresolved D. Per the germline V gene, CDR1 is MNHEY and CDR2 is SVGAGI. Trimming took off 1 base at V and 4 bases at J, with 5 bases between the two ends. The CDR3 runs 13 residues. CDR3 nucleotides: TGTGCCAGCAGTTACTACGGGAATCAGCCCCAGCATTTT. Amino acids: CASSYYGNQPQHF.

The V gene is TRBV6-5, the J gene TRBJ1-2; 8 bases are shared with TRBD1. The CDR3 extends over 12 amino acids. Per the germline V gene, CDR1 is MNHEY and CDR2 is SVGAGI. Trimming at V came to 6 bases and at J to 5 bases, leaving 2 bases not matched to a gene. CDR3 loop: CASRDREYGYTF. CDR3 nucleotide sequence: TGTGCCAGCAGGGACAGGGAGTATGGCTACACCTTC.

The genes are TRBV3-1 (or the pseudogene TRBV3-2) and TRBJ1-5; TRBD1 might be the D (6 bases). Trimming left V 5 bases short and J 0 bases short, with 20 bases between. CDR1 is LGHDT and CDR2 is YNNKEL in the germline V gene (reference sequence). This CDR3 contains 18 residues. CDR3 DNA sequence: TGTGCCAGCAGCTCCGGGGGCGCCGACCCGAATAGCAATCAGCCCCAGCATTTT. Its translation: CASSSGGADPNSNQPQHF.

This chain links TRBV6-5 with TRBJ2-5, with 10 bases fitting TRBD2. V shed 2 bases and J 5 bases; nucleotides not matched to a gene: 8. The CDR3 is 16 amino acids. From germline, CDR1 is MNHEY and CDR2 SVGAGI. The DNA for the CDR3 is TGTGCCAGCAGTTACAACAGCGGGGGGGCTTGGGAGACCCAGTACTTC. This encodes CASSYNSGGAWETQYF.

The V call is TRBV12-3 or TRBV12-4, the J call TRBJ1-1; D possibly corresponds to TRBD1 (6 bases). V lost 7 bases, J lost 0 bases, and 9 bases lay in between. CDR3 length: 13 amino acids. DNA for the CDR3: TGTGCCAGCAACGGACAGATGAACACTGAAGCTTTCTTT. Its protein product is CASNGQMNTEAFF.

The CDR3: CASSQSSRGGNTEAFF. The CDR3 nucleotides are TGCGCCAGCAGTCAATCGTCCAGGGGGGGGAACACTGAAGCTTTCTTT. The chain couples TRBV23-1 to TRBJ1-1, with 7 bases lining up with TRBD1. TRBV23-1 counts as an open reading frame of uncertain function. The CDR3 contains 16 residues. V shed 0 bases and J 1 base; nucleotides not matched to a gene: 5.

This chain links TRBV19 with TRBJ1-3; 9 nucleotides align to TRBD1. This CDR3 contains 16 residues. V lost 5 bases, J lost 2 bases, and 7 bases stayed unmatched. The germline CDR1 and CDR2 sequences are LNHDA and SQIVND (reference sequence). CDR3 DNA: TGTGCCAGTAGTCCTCTGGACAGGGGCGCTGGAAACACCATATATTTT. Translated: CASSPLDRGAGNTIYF.

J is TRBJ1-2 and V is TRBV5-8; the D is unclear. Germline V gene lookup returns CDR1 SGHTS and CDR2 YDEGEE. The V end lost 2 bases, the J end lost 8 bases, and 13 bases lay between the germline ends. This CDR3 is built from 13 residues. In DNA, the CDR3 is TGTGCCAGCAGCTTATTTGGCAATGACGGCTACACCTTC. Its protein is CASSLFGNDGYTF.